These T cell receptor beta chains were read from a single sample in a study of regulatory T cells in long-lasting Graves disease. MiXCR was run by TCRdb on the multiplex PCR reads, yielding one entry per CDR3 protein. The sample lists about 370,000 distinct CDR3 sequences; roughly 15% were seen once. The sample here was peripheral blood mononuclear cells (PBMCs), taken at new diagnosis, from a patient treated with antithyroid drugs. The receptor set was obtained from a female donor with Graves disease. The CDR3 runs from the conserved cysteine through the conserved F or W. A D gene is named only where the DNA matches it firmly. Not all rows give a size; the values are once, few, many and, for expanded clones, a class.

v_gene	d_gene	abundance	j_gene	CDR3nt	CDR3aa
TRBV5-1	.	many	TRBJ1-1	TGCGCCAGCAGCCCCGGATCGGCTATGAACACTGAAGCTTTCTTT	CASSPGSAMNTEAFF
TRBV7-2	.	.	TRBJ1-3	TGTGCCAGCAGCTTAGTCGACACCGGAAACACCATATATTTT	CASSLVDTGNTIYF
TRBV5-1	TRBD1	.	TRBJ1-1	TGCGCCAGCAGCTTGGAGGGGGCGGACACTGAAGCTTTCTTT	CASSLEGADTEAFF
TRBV20-1	.	many	TRBJ1-2	TGCAGTGCTAGAGAGGGAGGGGCGTCGGGCTACACCTTC	CSAREGGASGYTF
TRBV7-3	.	.	TRBJ2-7	TGTGCCAGCAGTCCTCAATCGACGGGCTCCTACGAGCAGTACTTC	CASSPQSTGSYEQYF
TRBV6-1	TRBD1	many	TRBJ1-5	TGTGCCAGCAGTGGAGGGACAGGGGGGAATCAGCCCCAGCATTTT	CASSGGTGGNQPQHF
TRBV30	TRBD1	many	TRBJ2-7	TGTGCCTGGAGCAGCCCGGGACAGGGGGCAGACGAGCAGTACTTC	CAWSSPGQGADEQYF
TRBV15	.	many	TRBJ1-4	TGTGCCACCAGCAGACTTGTTGGGGAAAAACTGTTTTTT	CATSRLVGEKLFF
TRBV5-1	TRBD2	once	TRBJ2-1	TGCGCCAGCAGCTCTAAGACTAGCGGGATAAGCTCCTACAATGAGCAGTTCTTC	CASSSKTSGISSYNEQFF
TRBV19	.	.	TRBJ1-3	TGTGCCAGTAGTTCCCGTCCCCGACAGTCCACTGGAAACACCATATATTTT	CASSSRPRQSTGNTIYF
TRBV4-3	.	many	TRBJ2-1	TGCGCCAGCAGCCAAAGATATGGTGAGCAGTTCTTC	CASSQRYGEQFF
TRBV3-1	TRBD1	.	TRBJ1-2	TGTGCCAGCAGCCAAGAGTGGGACAGGGGAATATATGGCTACACCTTC	CASSQEWDRGIYGYTF
TRBV29-1	.	many	TRBJ1-2	TGCAGCGTTTCCGGTAGCGATGGCTACACCTTC	CSVSGSDGYTF
TRBV20-1	TRBD1	many	TRBJ2-7	TGCAGAGCGACCAGACAGGGGGCTAACGAGCAGTACTTC	CRATRQGANEQYF
TRBV28	.	many	TRBJ2-2	TGTGCCAGCAGTTCCGCTACGCGGACCGCCACCGGGGAGCTGTTTTTT	CASSSATRTATGELFF
TRBV19	TRBD1	few	TRBJ2-1	TGTGCCAGTAGTATCCGACAGGGGGCAAGGAGGAATGAGCAGTTCTTC	CASSIRQGARRNEQFF
TRBV27	TRBD2	many	TRBJ2-1	TGTGCCAGCGGGACTAGCCGCAGGCAGTTCTTC	CASGTSRRQFF
TRBV10-3	.	.	TRBJ1-3	TGTGCCATCAGTGGATCAAGGGACTCTGGAGACACCATATATTTT	CAISGSRDSGDTIYF
TRBV27	TRBD2	.	TRBJ2-1	TGTGCCAGCAGTTTAGCGGGCGGGGGATATGAGCAGTTCTTC	CASSLAGGGYEQFF
TRBV20-1	.	many	TRBJ1-5	TGCAGTGCTAGAGACCACAGGATAAATCAGCCCCAGCATTTT	CSARDHRINQPQHF
TRBV20-1	.	many	TRBJ1-4	TGCAGTGCTAGAGATATCGACAGGATAGATGCAACTAATGAAAAACTGTTTTTT	CSARDIDRIDATNEKLFF
TRBV27	.	many	TRBJ2-2	TGTGCCAGCACCATGGGAGGAGTCGGGGAGCTGTTTTTT	CASTMGGVGELFF
TRBV20-1	TRBD2	many	TRBJ2-2	TGCAGTGCTAGAGACCGGACTAGCGGGAAGTTCGGGGAGCTGTTTTTT	CSARDRTSGKFGELFF
TRBV28	.	.	TRBJ2-1	TGTGCCAGCAGTTTTGGGGCGGAGAGTTACAATGAGCAGTTCTTC	CASSFGAESYNEQFF
TRBV7-9	TRBD1	many	TRBJ2-7	TGTGCCAGCATAAGTACAGGGGCGTCCTACGAGCAGTACTTC	CASISTGASYEQYF
TRBV6-5	TRBD2	many	TRBJ2-1	TGTGCCAGCAGTTACGTCCTAGCGGGAGGGAACGACAATGAGCAGTTCTTC	CASSYVLAGGNDNEQFF
TRBV28	.	.	TRBJ2-2	TGTGCCAGCATGGGGCCCACCGGGGAGCTGTTTTTT	CASMGPTGELFF
TRBV20-1	.	many	TRBJ2-5	TGCAGTGTATCGCAGCCCCAAGAGACCCAGTACTTC	CSVSQPQETQYF
TRBV5-5	.	many	TRBJ1-5	TGTGCCAGCAGCCGTAGCGCCGGGGAAAGCCAGCCCCAGCATTTT	CASSRSAGESQPQHF
TRBV27	TRBD1	many	TRBJ1-6	TGTGCCAGCAGTACGCAGGGGGGTCATGTTTCACCCCTCCACTTT	CASSTQGGHVSPLHF
TRBV9	.	.	TRBJ2-7	TGTGCCAGCAGCGTAGCTCCGGGGCCCGCTAGAGAGCAGTACTTC	CASSVAPGPAREQYF
TRBV28	.	many	TRBJ1-2	TGTGCCAGCAGTTTGACGGGGGGAAGACATGGCTACACCTTC	CASSLTGGRHGYTF
TRBV4-3	.	many	TRBJ1-2	TGCGCCAGCAGCCTCCAACTTCTGGACAGCTACTATGGCTACACCTTC	CASSLQLLDSYYGYTF
TRBV12-3/TRBV12-4	.	many	TRBJ2-3	TGTGCCAGCAGCCCATCGTCGATCTCTTCAGATACGCAGTATTTT	CASSPSSISSDTQYF
TRBV25-1	.	.	TRBJ1-5	TGTGCCAGCAGTGACGGGCGCACTTATAGCAATCAGCCCCAGCATTTT	CASSDGRTYSNQPQHF
TRBV28	.	many	TRBJ2-7	TGTGCCAGCAGTTTGCAGATCTCCTACGAGCAGTACTTC	CASSLQISYEQYF
TRBV27	.	many	TRBJ2-7	TGTGCCAGCAGTTTAGGCTTAATTAGCGGCCTCTACGAGCAGTACTTC	CASSLGLISGLYEQYF
TRBV29-1	.	many	TRBJ1-2	TGCAGCGCAGAGGACGGCAAATATGGCTACACCTTC	CSAEDGKYGYTF
TRBV5-1	TRBD2	.	TRBJ2-1	TGCGCCAGCAGCTTAGTGAATAGCGGGGCTCAGCAGTTCTTC	CASSLVNSGAQQFF
TRBV4-1	.	many	TRBJ2-7	TGCGCCAGCAGCCAACCGGGACAACTATCCTACGAGCAGTACTTC	CASSQPGQLSYEQYF
TRBV6-1	.	many	TRBJ1-1	TGTGCCAGTAGCCCCAGGGGTATTGGCACTGAAGCTTTCTTT	CASSPRGIGTEAFF
TRBV6-2/TRBV6-3	.	few	TRBJ1-1	TGTGCCAGCAGTTACTCAATCCGATCCGGGGGGCCTGAAGCTTTCTTT	CASSYSIRSGGPEAFF
TRBV19	.	.	TRBJ1-5	TGTGCCACCGATAGGGTGGGGGATGGAAGAAATCAGCCCCAGCATTTT	CATDRVGDGRNQPQHF
TRBV27	TRBD1	many	TRBJ1-1	TGTGCCAGCAGTGTCGACAGGGTTCTAACTGAAGCTTTCTTT	CASSVDRVLTEAFF
TRBV2	TRBD2	.	TRBJ2-3	TGTGCCAGCAAAAGGACTAGCGGGAGTGCAGATACGCAGTATTTT	CASKRTSGSADTQYF
TRBV29-1	.	many	TRBJ2-7	TGCAGCGCCCACGGGACGGCACCTTCCTACGAGCAGTACTTC	CSAHGTAPSYEQYF
TRBV6-5	.	.	TRBJ2-1	TGTGCCAGCAGTTTAAGTCGCAGTCCCAAGAAGCAGTTCTTC	CASSLSRSPKKQFF
TRBV7-3	.	.	TRBJ1-1	TGTGCCAGCAGGAAGGACAGCCAGGGTAAAGCTTTCTTT	CASRKDSQGKAFF
TRBV5-1	.	.	TRBJ2-5	TGCGCCAGCAGCTACCGGGACACTCCTGGGGAGACCCAGTACTTC	CASSYRDTPGETQYF
TRBV29-1	TRBD1	many	TRBJ1-1	TGCAGCGTTATTGAACGGGCGGGACAGGAAGCTTTCTTT	CSVIERAGQEAFF
TRBV29-1	.	few	TRBJ2-2	TGCAGCGTTGGGACAGTGAACACCGGGGAGCTGTTTTTT	CSVGTVNTGELFF
TRBV29-1	.	few	TRBJ1-3	TGCAGCGTTGCTGACGGCTACTTTGGAAACACCATATATTTT	CSVADGYFGNTIYF
TRBV18	.	many	TRBJ1-1	TGTGCCAGCACACCCCTGGGCCGGGACACTGAAGCTTTCTTT	CASTPLGRDTEAFF
TRBV29-1	TRBD1	many	TRBJ1-1	TGCAGCGTGGGGGGACAGGCTTTCTTT	CSVGGQAFF
TRBV9	TRBD2	.	TRBJ2-2	TGTGCCAGCAGCTCAGCGACTAGCTCCACCGGGGAGCTGTTTTTT	CASSSATSSTGELFF
TRBV6-1	.	few	TRBJ1-3	TGTGCCAGCAGCAGATCGGGGGACTCTGGAAACACCATATATTTT	CASSRSGDSGNTIYF
TRBV6-2/TRBV6-3	.	many	TRBJ1-6	TGTGCCAGCAGCCGTACGGGGGGTATGGGTGCACCCCTCCACTTT	CASSRTGGMGAPLHF
TRBV20-1	.	many	TRBJ1-5	TGCAGTGCTTCGGGCCTCCTCTATCAGCCCCAGCATTTT	CSASGLLYQPQHF
TRBV2	.	many	TRBJ2-3	TGTGCCAGCAGGGGGAACTGGGGCACAGATACGCAGTATTTT	CASRGNWGTDTQYF
TRBV5-1	.	.	TRBJ2-7	TGCGCCAGCAGCTTGACCTCGGGAGTTAGCTCCTACGAGCAGTACTTC	CASSLTSGVSSYEQYF